This TCR beta chain was found in a study of memory CD4+ T cells and cytomegalovirus serostatus. Findings and limits, study-wide: Median bootstrapped AUC for CMV status was about 0.94 originally, just under 0.93 US-trained. About two fifths of the roughly 150 known CMV-associated TCRbeta sequences appeared in CD4+ memory.

V was shortened by 6 bases and J by 4 bases, with 12 bases between the two germline ends. The CDR3 consists of 13 residues. The V gene's germline CDR1 is SNHLY and CDR2 FYNNEI. The sort gate was single viable CD3+CD4+CD8-CD45RO+ cells for memory CD4+ T cells. Total CD4+ T cells were enriched by CD4 positive selection. The authors' processing: Out-of-frame sequences were removed, leaving about 2,300,000 distinct TCRbeta sequences. Generated by immunoSEQ multiplex PCR, the TCRdb table keeps only in-frame clones and is missing some. The V and J calls and clone size were taken over from that table, and D and trimming were inferred from the DNA. This sample has some 48,000 clones, with about three quarters found just once. Regarding this clone: Its matching antigen is unknown.

The specimen was memory CD4+ T cells from blood. This chain links TRBV2 with TRBJ1-2; a weak D match, TRBD1 (5 bases). The clonotype originates from an adult in good health and CMV-seronegative. CDR3 sequence (DNA): TGTGCCAGCAGCCGATTGGGGACCTATGGCTACACCTTC. It is translated as CASSRLGTYGYTF.